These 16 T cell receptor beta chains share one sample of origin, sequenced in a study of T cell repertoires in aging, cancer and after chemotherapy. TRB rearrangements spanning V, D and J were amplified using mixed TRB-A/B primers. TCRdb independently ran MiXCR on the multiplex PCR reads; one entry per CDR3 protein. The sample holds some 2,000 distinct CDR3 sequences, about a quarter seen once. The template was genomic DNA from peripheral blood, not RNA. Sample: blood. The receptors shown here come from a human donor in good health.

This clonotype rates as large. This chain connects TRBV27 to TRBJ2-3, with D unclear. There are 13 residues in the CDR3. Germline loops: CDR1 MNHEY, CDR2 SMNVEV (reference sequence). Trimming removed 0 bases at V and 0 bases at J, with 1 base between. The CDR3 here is CASSLSSTDTQYF. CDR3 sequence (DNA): TGTGCCAGCAGTTTATCTAGCACAGATACGCAGTATTTT.

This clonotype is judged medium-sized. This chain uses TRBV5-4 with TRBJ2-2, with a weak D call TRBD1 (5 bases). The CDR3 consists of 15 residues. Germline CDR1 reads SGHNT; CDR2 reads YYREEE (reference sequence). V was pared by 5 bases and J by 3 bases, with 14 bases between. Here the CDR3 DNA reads TGTGCCAGCAGTCTGAAAGGGGTAGACACCGGGGAGCTGTTTTTT. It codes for CASSLKGVDTGELFF.

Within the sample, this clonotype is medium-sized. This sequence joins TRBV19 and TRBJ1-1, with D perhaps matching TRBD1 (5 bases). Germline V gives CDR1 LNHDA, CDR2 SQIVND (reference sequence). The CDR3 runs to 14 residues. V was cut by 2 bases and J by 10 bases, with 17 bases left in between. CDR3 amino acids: CASSILGTDPIAFF. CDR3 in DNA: TGTGCCAGTAGTATATTGGGGACCGATCCTATAGCTTTCTTT. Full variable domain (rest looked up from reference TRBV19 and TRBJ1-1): DGGITQSPKYLFRKEGQNVTLSCEQNLNHDAMYWYRQDPGQGLRLIYYSQIVNDFQKGDIAEGYSVSREKKESFPLTVTSAQKNPTAFYLCASSILGTDPIAFFGQGTRLTVV.

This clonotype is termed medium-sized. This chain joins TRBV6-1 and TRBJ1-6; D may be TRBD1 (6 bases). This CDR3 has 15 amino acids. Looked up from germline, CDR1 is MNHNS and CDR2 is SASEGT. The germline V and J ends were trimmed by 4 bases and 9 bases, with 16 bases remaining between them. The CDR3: CASSVSQPGVSPLHF. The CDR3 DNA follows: TGTGCCAGCAGTGTAAGTCAGCCAGGGGTTTCACCCCTCCACTTT.

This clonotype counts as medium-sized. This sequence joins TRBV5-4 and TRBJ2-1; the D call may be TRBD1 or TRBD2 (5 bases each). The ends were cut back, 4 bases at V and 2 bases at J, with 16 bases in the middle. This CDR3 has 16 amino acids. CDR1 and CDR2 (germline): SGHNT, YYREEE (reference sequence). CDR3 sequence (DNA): TGTGCCAGCAGCGCGGCCCGGGACCAGACCTACAATGAGCAGTTCTTC. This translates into CASSAARDQTYNEQFF. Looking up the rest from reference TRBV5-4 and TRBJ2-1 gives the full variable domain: ETGVTQSPTHLIKTRGQQVTLRCSSQSGHNTVSWYQQALGQGPQFIFQYYREEENGRGNFPPRFSGLQFPNYSSELNVNALELDDSALYLCASSAARDQTYNEQFFGPGTRLTVL.

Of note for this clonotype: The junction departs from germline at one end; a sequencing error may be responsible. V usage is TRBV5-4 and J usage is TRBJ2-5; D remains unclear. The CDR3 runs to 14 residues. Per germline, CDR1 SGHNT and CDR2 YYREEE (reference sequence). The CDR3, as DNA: TGCGCCAGCAGCTTCCCCGGCCCCCAAGAGACCCAGTACTTC. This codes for CASSFPGPQETQYF.

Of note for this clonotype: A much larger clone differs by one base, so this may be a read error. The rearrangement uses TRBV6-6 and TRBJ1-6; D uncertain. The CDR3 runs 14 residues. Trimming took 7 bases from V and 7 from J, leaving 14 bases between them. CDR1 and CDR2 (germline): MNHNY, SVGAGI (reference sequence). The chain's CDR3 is CASMNTWLNSPLHF. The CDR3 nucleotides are TGTGCCAGCATGAATACGTGGTTAAATTCACCCCTCCACTTT.

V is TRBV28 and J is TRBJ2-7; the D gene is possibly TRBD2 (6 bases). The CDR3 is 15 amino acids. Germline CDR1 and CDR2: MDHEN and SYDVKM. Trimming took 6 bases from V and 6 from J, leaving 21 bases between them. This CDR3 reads CASSPPTGSRFEQYF. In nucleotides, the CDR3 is TGTGCCAGCAGCCCACCTACCGGGAGTCGATTCGAGCAGTACTTC.

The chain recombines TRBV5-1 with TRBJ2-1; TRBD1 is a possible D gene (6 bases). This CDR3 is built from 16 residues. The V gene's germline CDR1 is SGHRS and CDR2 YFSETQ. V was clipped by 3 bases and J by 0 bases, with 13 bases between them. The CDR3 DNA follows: TGCGCCAGCAGCTGGGGTCAGGGGAGCTCCTACAATGAGCAGTTCTTC. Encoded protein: CASSWGQGSSYNEQFF.

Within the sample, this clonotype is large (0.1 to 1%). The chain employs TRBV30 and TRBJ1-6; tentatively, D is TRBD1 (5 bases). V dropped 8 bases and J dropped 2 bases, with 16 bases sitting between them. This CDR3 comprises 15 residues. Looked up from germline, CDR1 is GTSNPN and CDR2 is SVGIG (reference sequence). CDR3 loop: CARGDLGAYNSPLHF. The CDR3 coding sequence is TGTGCCCGGGGGGATCTCGGCGCCTATAATTCACCCCTCCACTTT.

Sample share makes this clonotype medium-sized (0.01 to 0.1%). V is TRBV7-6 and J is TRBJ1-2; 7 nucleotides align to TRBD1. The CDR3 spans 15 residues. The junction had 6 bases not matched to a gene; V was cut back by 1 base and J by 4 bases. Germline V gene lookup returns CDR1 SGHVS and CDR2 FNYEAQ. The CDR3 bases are TGTGCCAGCAGCTTAGGGCTTGAGGGGGCCTATGGCTACACCTTC. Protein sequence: CASSLGLEGAYGYTF.

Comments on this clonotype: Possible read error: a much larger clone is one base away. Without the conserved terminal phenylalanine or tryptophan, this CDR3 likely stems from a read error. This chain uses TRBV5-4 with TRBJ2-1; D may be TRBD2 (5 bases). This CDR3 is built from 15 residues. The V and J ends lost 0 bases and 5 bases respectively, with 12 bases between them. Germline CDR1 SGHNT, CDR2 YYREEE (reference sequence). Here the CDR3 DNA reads TGTGCCAGCAGCTTGGGAGGGAACGTTAACAATGAGCAGTTCTCC. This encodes CASSLGGNVNNEQFS.

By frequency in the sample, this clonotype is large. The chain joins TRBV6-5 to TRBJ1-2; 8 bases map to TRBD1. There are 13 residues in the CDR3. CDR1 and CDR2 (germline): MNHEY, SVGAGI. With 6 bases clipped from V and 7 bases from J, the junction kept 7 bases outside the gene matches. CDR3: CASSMTGVRGYTF. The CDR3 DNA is TGTGCCAGCAGCATGACAGGGGTTCGTGGCTACACCTTC.

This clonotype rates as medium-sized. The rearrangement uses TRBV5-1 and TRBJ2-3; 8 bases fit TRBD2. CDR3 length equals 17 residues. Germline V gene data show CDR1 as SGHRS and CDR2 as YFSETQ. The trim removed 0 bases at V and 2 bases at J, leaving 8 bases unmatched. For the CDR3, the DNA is TGCGCCAGCAGCTTGGAAGCCGCGCGGGGGGCCACAGATACGCAGTATTTT. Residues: CASSLEAARGATDTQYF.

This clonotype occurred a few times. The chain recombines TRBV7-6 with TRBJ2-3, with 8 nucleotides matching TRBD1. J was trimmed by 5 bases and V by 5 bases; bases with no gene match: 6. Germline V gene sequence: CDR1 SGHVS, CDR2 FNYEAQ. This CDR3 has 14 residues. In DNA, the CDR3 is TGTGCCAGCAGCCCACAACAGGGGGGAGATACGCAGTATTTT. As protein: CASSPQQGGDTQYF.

The CDR3 loop reads CASSSTDTQYF. DNA for the CDR3: TGTGCCAGCAGTTCGACAGATACGCAGTATTTT. The chain links TRBV6-2 or TRBV6-3 to TRBJ2-3, with no clear D. The CDR3 spans 11 residues. Trimming cost V 4 bases and J 3 bases, with 2 bases left between them. Germline-derived CDR1 and CDR2 are MNHEY and SVGEGT.